This TCR beta chain was recovered during a study of response to subunit inactivated influenza vaccine. Study-level points and caveats: Authors suggested few new T cells are recruited by each seasonal influenza vaccination.

TCRdb reprocessed the RT-PCR reads with MiXCR, giving one entry per CDR3 protein. The table records about 620,000 distinct CDR3 sequences, 12% of them present only once. The V end was cut by 6 bases, the J end by 3 bases, with 15 bases between. This CDR3 is built from 14 residues. As regards this clonotype: What it binds is not known.

This material consisted of PBMCs from blood, taken on the day of vaccination. The origin of this receptor is a man aged 50 to 60 who received an inactivated influenza vaccine. The J gene is TRBJ2-7, the V gene TRBV12-3 or TRBV12-4; a possible D gene is TRBD2 (6 bases). The CDR3 reads CASSFGGGDYEQYF. DNA for the CDR3: TGTGCCAGCAGCTTCGGGGGAGGAGACTACGAGCAGTACTTC.